This T cell receptor beta chain was recorded in a study of identical twins. The CDR3 is made up of 15 amino acids. From germline, CDR1 is SNHLY and CDR2 FYNNEI. Trimming removed 6 bases from V and 5 bases from J; junction bases left unmatched: 4. Everyone who donated was a healthy Caucasian. TCRdb processed the 5' RACE reads anew with MiXCR; each CDR3 protein has one entry. This sample has roughly 720,000 distinct CDR3 sequences; 15% to 20% occur once, and the top ten carry 13%. This sample also appeared in a second study, on T cells expressing NK-cell markers.

The TCR originated in a woman under 30 in good health. V gene TRBV2 combines with J gene TRBJ2-1, with 13 bases lining up with TRBD2. Sequencing was performed on PBMCs. CDR3 bases: TGTGCCAGCAGGATACTAGCGGGGGGGAACAATGAGCAGTTCTTC. This gives the protein CASRILAGGNNEQFF.